This T cell receptor beta chain comes out of a study of blood T cell repertoires in COVID-19. On the study more broadly: PBMCs, B-cell-depleted T cells, or T cells were the source of the cDNA or gDNA that made up the material.

Individuals drawn from 24 US areas were about 18 to 90 years old. This table comes from immunoSEQ multiplex PCR, and its TCRdb copy is limited to in-frame clones, with some not included. The repertoire has some 250,000 clones, approximately 90% of them found once; the top ten carry approximately 2.4%. J gave up 8 bases and V 4 bases, and 6 bases lay outside the gene matches. The CDR3 is 14 residues long. In germline, CDR1 is MNHEY, CDR2 SMNVEV (reference sequence). The clonotype was recovered from a woman between 35 and 50 years old with acute COVID-19. This chain uses TRBV27 with TRBJ2-3; 10 bases line up with TRBD1. What was sequenced was PBMCs or T cells enriched from blood (not recorded which). Here the CDR3 DNA reads TGTGCCAGCAGTTCGGGACAGGGGTGGGGTACGCAGTATTTT. As protein: CASSSGQGWGTQYF.